These 3 T cell receptor beta chains were all obtained from the same sample, sequenced in a study of tumor-infiltrating lymphocytes in primary liver carcinoma. Total RNA (about 500 ng) served as template for TCR beta cDNA synthesis primed by a constant-region primer. Library construction for TCR beta comprised three nested multiplex PCR rounds performed with slightly modified ARM-PCR. Researchers ran the first two PCR rounds for roughly 10 cycles each with TRBV1-TRBV30 forward primers and a C-beta reverse primer. A single record per CDR3 protein comes from TCRdb applying MiXCR to the multiplex PCR reads. The data show 150,000 to 200,000 distinct CDR3 sequences, with around 81% seen just once and 18% held by the top ten. Bulk tissue was left unsorted, and RNA and DNA were co-extracted from about 20-30 mg of it. The sequenced sample consisted of tumor tissue from primary liver carcinoma. The receptor set was obtained from a man in his forties with primary liver carcinoma and hepatitis B virus infection.

The rearrangement links TRBV29-1 to TRBJ1-1; the D is unclear. The CDR3 loop spans 15 amino acids. Germline V gene sequence: CDR1 SQVTM, CDR2 ANQGSEA. This chain's CDR3 is CSASPGWATNTEAFF. The CDR3 nucleotides read TGCAGTGCTTCTCCGGGTTGGGCAACGAACACTGAAGCTTTCTTT.

On this clonotype itself: A junction boundary mismatches the germline segment, possibly from a read error. This chain links TRBV30 with TRBJ1-5; D not certain. The CDR3 has 14 amino acids. CDR1 and CDR2 from the germline V gene are GTSNPN and SVGIG (reference sequence). The CDR3 reads CAWSVWGWKQPQLF. The CDR3 DNA sequence: TGTGCCTGGAGTGTATGGGGATGGAAACAGCCCCAGCTTTTT.

About this clonotype: At one end, the junction sequence differs from germline, possibly due to a read error. The chain combines TRBV11-1 with TRBJ1-6; maybe TRBD1 (5 bases). The CDR3 extends over 13 amino acids. Germline loops: CDR1 SGHAT, CDR2 FQDESV (reference sequence). As DNA, the CDR3 is TGCGCCAGAAGCCGGACACGGGTTTCACCCCTCCACTTT. Translation gives CARSRTRVSPLHF.